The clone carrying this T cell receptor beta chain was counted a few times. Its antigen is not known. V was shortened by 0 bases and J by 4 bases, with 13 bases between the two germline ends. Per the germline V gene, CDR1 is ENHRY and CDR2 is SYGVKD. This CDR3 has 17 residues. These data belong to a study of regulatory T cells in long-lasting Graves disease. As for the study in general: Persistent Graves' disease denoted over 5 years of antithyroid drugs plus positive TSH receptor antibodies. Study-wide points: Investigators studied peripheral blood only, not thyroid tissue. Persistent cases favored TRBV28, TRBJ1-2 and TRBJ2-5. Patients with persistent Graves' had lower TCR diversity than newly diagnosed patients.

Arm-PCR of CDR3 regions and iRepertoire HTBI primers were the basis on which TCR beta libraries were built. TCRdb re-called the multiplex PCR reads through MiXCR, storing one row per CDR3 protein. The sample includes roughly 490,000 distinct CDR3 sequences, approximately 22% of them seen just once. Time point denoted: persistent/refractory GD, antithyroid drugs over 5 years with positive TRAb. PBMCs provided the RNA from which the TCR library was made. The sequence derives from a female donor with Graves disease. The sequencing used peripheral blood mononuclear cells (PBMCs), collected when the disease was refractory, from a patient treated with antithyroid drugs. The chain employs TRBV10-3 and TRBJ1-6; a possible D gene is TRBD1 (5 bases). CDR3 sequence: CAISESGGGGYNSPLHF. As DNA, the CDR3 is TGTGCCATCAGTGAGTCGGGCGGGGGGGGATATAATTCACCCCTCCACTTT.